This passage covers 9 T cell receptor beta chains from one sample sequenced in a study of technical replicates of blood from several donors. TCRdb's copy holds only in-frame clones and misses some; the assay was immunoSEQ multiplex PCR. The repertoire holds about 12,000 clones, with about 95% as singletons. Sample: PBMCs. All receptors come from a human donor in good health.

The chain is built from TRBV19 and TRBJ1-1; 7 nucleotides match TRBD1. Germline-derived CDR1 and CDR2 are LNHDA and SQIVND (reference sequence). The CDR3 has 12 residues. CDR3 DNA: TGTGCTACAGGGGAAGGGAACACTGAAGCTTTCTTT. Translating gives CATGEGNTEAFF. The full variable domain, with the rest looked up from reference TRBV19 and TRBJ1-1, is DGGITQSPKYLFRKEGQNVTLSCEQNLNHDAMYWYRQDPGQGLRLIYYSQIVNDFQKGDIAEGYSVSREKKESFPLTVTSAQKNPTAFYLCATGEGNTEAFFGQGTRLTVV.

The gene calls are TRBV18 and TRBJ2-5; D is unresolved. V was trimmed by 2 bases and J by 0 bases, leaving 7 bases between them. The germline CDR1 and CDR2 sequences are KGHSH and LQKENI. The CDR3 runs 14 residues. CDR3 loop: CASSPNEDQETQYF. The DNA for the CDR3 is TGTGCCAGCTCACCAAATGAGGACCAAGAGACCCAGTACTTC. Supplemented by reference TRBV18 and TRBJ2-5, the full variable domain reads NAGVMQNPRHLVRRRGQEARLRCSPMKGHSHVYWYRQLPEEGLKFMVYLQKENIIDESGMPKERFSAEFPKEGPSILRIQQVVRGDSAAYFCASSPNEDQETQYFGPGTRLLVL.

The DNA for the CDR3 is TGTGCCAGCAGCGTTGCCCCTCGGGGGGGCGAGCAGTACTTC. Amino acids: CASSVAPRGGEQYF. V gene TRBV9 combines with J gene TRBJ2-7, with 8 bases that match TRBD2. The CDR3 is 14 residues long. J was trimmed by 6 bases and V by 2 bases; bases with no gene match: 7. Per germline, CDR1 SGDLS and CDR2 YYNGEE.

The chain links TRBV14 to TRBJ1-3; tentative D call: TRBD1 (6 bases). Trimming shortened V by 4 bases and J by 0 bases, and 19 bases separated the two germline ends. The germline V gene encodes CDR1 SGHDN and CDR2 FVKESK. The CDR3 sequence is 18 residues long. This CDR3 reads CASSLPGEGEVSGNTIYF. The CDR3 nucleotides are TGTGCCAGCAGCCTTCCAGGGGAGGGCGAGGTCTCTGGAAACACCATATATTTT.

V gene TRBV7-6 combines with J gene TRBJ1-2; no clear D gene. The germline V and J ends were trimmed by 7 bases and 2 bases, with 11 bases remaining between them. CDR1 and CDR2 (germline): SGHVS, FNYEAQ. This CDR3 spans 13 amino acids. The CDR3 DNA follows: TGTGCCAGCACTAGTAGCTCCAACTATGGCTACACCTTC. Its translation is CASTSSSNYGYTF.

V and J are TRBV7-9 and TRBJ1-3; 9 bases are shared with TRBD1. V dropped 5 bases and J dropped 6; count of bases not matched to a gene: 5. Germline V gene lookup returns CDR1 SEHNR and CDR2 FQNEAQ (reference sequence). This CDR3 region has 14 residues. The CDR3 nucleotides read TGTGCCAGCAGCCTGGACAGGGGTGCAAACACCATATATTTT. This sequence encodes CASSLDRGANTIYF.

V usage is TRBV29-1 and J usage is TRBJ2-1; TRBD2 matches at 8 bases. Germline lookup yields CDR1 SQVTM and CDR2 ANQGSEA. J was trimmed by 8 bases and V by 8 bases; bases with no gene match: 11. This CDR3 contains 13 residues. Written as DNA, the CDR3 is TGCAGCACCAGCGGGAGAGGTGTCTATGAGCAGTTCTTC. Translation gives CSTSGRGVYEQFF.

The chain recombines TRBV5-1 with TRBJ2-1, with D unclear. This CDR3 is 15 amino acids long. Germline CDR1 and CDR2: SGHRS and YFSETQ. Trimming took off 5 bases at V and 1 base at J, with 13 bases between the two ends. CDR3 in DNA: TGCGCCAGCAGGCCCCGACTGGATTCCTACAATGAGCAGTTCTTC. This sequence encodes CASRPRLDSYNEQFF. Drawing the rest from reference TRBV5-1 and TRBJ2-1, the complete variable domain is KAGVTQTPRYLIKTRGQQVTLSCSPISGHRSVSWYQQTPGQGLQFLFEYFSETQRNKGNFPGRFSGRQFSNSRSEMNVSTLELGDSALYLCASRPRLDSYNEQFFGPGTRLTVL.

The CDR3, as DNA: TGTGCCAGCAGCCCCGGACTCTCTAGCACAGATACGCAGTATTTT. Its protein is CASSPGLSSTDTQYF. This chain connects TRBV28 to TRBJ2-3, with TRBD2 as a possible D gene (5 bases). V was cut by 6 bases and J by 0 bases, with 13 bases left in between. CDR3 length equals 15 residues. Germline CDR1 and CDR2: MDHEN and SYDVKM.